The clone carrying this T cell receptor (beta chain) is called medium-sized based on its frequency. The read gets to within 3 residues of the CDR3 end, and the germline J gene fills in the rest. Other DNA sequences in this sample translate to the same CDR3. These data belong to a study of T cells in women clearing cervical HPV infection. Data came from immunoSEQ multiplex PCR; TCRdb stores just in-frame clones and leaves some out. There are 29,000 or so clones in the sample, with 2.8% held by the top ten. CDR3 length: 14 amino acids. Trimming pared 1 base from V and 4 bases from J, leaving 10 bases between. In germline, CDR1 is SGHNT, CDR2 YYREEE (reference sequence).

This chain uses TRBV5-4 with TRBJ2-3; possibly TRBD1 or TRBD2 for D (5 bases each). The sequence came from a woman between 18 and 70 years old with a cervical HPV16 infection that either progressed to CIN3+ or cleared (not recorded which). Sequencing was carried out using blood buffy coat. The CDR3 spells CASSLSQGADTQYF. The DNA read from the CDR3 is TGTGCCAGCAGCTTGAGCCAGGGAGCAGATACG.